This TCR beta chain is drawn from a study of vaccination effects on CD4 cells after COVID-19 (dated by TCRdb to the early 2020s). As for the study more broadly: Post-vaccine samples across the study were collected a median of 72 days after the second dose, with a range of 14 to 241. In both COVID-19 convalescent patients and infection-naive vaccine recipients, the study compared SARS-CoV-2 spike-specific CD4+ TCR repertoires from before mRNA vaccination with those from after it. A total of 10 COVID-19 convalescent patients and a handful of SARS-CoV-2-naive healthy vaccine recipients were included in the full study. In the study, cultures from other donors were sequenced using the Oncomine TCR Beta short-read assay on an Illumina iSeq 100. Broader findings and caveats from the paper: Marked clonal contraction was observed in both infection-induced and vaccine-induced clones at late post-vaccination timepoints, consistent with waning T cell responses. Only a small number of convalescent patients were included, and no early post-infection timepoints were available, which limited the study. Among healthy vaccine recipients, nearly all vaccine-induced clones were SARS-CoV-2 mono-reactive, and just 1 of 255 was cross-reactive with common cold coronaviruses.

Trimming removed 4 bases from V and 4 bases from J, leaving 13 bases between the germline ends. The germline V gene yields MGHRA for CDR1 and YSYEKL for CDR2. Reading from cysteine to phenylalanine, the CDR3 counts 14 amino acids. Only CDR3 DNA is held: 42 bases, read in frame from base 1. To note about this clone: Its antigen remains unidentified. Base qualities are not provided; no much larger clone lies one nucleotide away.

In the ViraFEST assay, PBMC were stimulated with viral peptide pools, and TCR sequencing was then used to find antigen-specific CD4+ T cell clonotypes based on their expansion. After around 10 days of culture, CD4+ T cells were isolated with the EasySep CD4+ T cell isolation kit. Two doses of either the BNT162b2 or the mRNA-1273 mRNA SARS-CoV-2 vaccine were administered to participants. Healthy vaccine recipients had no prior SARS-CoV-2 infection, confirmed by negative nucleocapsid antibodies before and after vaccination. Some 2 million PBMC per well were cultured with around 9.8 ug/ml peptides in IMDM containing about 5% human AB serum, approximately 10 IU/ml IL-2 and gentamicin. On days 3 and 7, half of the culture medium was replaced with fresh IL-2-containing medium. Unless noted otherwise, every peptide stimulation condition was cultured in triplicate wells. PBMC were separated from whole blood using Ficoll-Paque Plus gradient centrifugation and were then either cryopreserved at -140C or used fresh. The overlapping peptide pools covered the spike proteins of SARS-CoV-2 and of the common cold coronaviruses HCoV-NL63, HCoV-OC43 and HCoV-229E. Genomic DNA was extracted from cultured CD4+ T cells with the QIAamp micro DNA kit.

Library preparation was by the immunoSEQ multiplex PCR assay. DNA from the cultured and isolated CD4+ T cells underwent TCR beta CDR3 sequencing. As for how the authors treated the data: The analysis removed non-productive TCR sequences, trimmed reads to the CDR3 region, and retained only CDR3s that were 7 or more amino acids long. Antigen-specific clonotypes were identified with the MANAFEST web app by comparing expansion in peptide wells against reference cultures. For clones to be considered positive, expansion at FDR<0.05 versus reference and all other wells, an odds ratio above 5, and a frequency above 0.1% in two replicate wells were required. Cross-reactive clonotypes were defined as significantly expanded in SARS-CoV-2 spike wells and in at least one common cold coronavirus spike condition. CDR3 similarity was assessed by Levenshtein distance using the stringdist R package, and unrooted trees were constructed with ape in R 3.6.1. The table was pulled from immuneACCESS by TCRdb, which kept in-frame rearrangements only. Such tables lose some clones; where checked, under half of the loss comes from unresolved V genes, and the rest has no known cause. The V and J calls and clone size were taken over from that table, and D and trimming were inferred from the DNA. The sample table holds 30,000 to 40,000 clones, of which approximately 76% were seen once. About 12% of the sample belongs to the ten largest clones.

The rearranged chain carries TRBV4-1 and TRBJ1-2; the D gene remains uncertain. This receptor was obtained from a human donor who received a COVID-19 vaccine. The sequences come from CD4+ T cells from PBMCs cultured with HCoV-229E spike peptides, collected after COVID-19 vaccination. Interpreted using the paper, the cell subset or site label stands for: HCoV-229E spike overlapping peptide pool stimulation. The CDR3 corresponds to CASSRTETSYGYTF. The DNA sequence reads TGCGCCAGCAGCCGGACTGAAACGTCCTATGGCTACACCTTC.